Listed here are 31 T cell receptor beta chains from one sample, sequenced in a study of CD8+ T cells in alopecia areata. RNA was isolated and reverse transcribed to cDNA, the sequencing template. The protocol was immunoSEQ multiplex PCR, while the TCRdb copy is restricted to in-frame clones and leaves out a portion. The sample consists of some 160,000 clones, approximately 65% of them appearing once. What was sequenced was CD8+ T cells sorted from blood. All receptors come from a human donor in good health.

The genes are TRBV5-4 and TRBJ2-5, with D perhaps matching TRBD1 or TRBD2 (5 bases each). Trimming removed 4 bases from V and 9 bases from J, with 13 bases in between. The CDR3 runs to 12 residues. CDR1 and CDR2 from the germline V gene are SGHNT and YYREEE (reference sequence). In DNA, the CDR3 is TGTGCCAGCAGCCCTGGGGACGGACCCCAGTACTTC. It is translated as CASSPGDGPQYF.

The chain carries TRBV20-1 and TRBJ2-1; D may be TRBD2 (5 bases). V dropped 3 bases and J dropped 5 bases, with 5 bases sitting between them. Germline CDR1 DFQATT, CDR2 SNEGSKA (reference sequence). This CDR3 comprises 11 residues. CDR3 in amino acids: CSASGNNEQFF. CDR3 nucleotides: TGCAGTGCTAGCGGGAACAATGAGCAGTTCTTC.

Concerning this clone itself: Other DNA sequences within the sample encode an identical CDR3. J is TRBJ2-7 and V is TRBV27; D is undetermined. V was trimmed by 0 bases and J by 1 base, leaving 4 bases between them. CDR3 length: 13 amino acids. CDR1 and CDR2 from the germline V gene are MNHEY and SMNVEV (reference sequence). The chain's CDR3 is CASSLSRSYEQYF. As DNA, the CDR3 is TGTGCCAGCAGTTTATCTAGATCCTACGAGCAGTACTTC.

The chain joins TRBV29-1 to TRBJ2-1; 7 positions match TRBD2. Trimming at V came to 5 bases and at J to 3 bases, leaving 7 bases not matched to a gene. Germline loops: CDR1 SQVTM, CDR2 ANQGSEA. The CDR3 has 14 amino acids. Here the CDR3 DNA reads TGCAGCGTTCCCGCGGGAGAGGTCTACAATGAGCAGTTCTTC. Encoded protein: CSVPAGEVYNEQFF.

The chain carries TRBV27 and TRBJ2-1; the D gene is possibly TRBD2 (5 bases). Germline CDR1 is MNHEY and CDR2 is SMNVEV (reference sequence). The CDR3 contains 16 residues. Deletions cut 6 bases from V and 4 bases from J, with 19 bases between. CDR3: CASSPGGPTKYNEQFF. The DNA of the CDR3 is TGTGCCAGCAGCCCCGGCGGGCCTACGAAATACAATGAGCAGTTCTTC.

This clone has only a few counts. The rearrangement links TRBV29-1 to TRBJ2-5; 7 positions agree with TRBD1. The last part of the DNA fits TRBJ2-7 better; the J call may be wrong. The CDR3 is 11 residues long. Germline CDR1 is SQVTM and CDR2 is ANQGSEA. The CDR3 protein is CSAQGAYEQYF. The CDR3 coding sequence is TGCAGCGCCCAGGGGGCCTACGAGCAGTACTTC.

The rearrangement joins TRBV6-6 to TRBJ2-7; D is undetermined. The CDR3 totals 13 residues. Germline CDR1 is MNHNY and CDR2 is SVGAGI (reference sequence). Between the trimmed V and J ends, which lost 6 bases and 0 bases, there was a span of 9 bases. This chain's CDR3 is CASSPGISYEQYF. The CDR3 coding sequence is TGTGCCAGCAGCCCTGGGATCTCCTACGAGCAGTACTTC.

This chain joins TRBV5-1 and TRBJ1-1, with 12 bases fitting TRBD1. The CDR3 is made up of 14 amino acids. V shed 7 bases and J 3 bases; nucleotides not matched to a gene: 4. Germline values: CDR1 SGHRS, CDR2 YFSETQ. The CDR3 protein is CASGTGGADTEAFF. CDR3 coding DNA: TGCGCCAGCGGGACAGGGGGCGCGGACACTGAAGCTTTCTTT.

The sample holds a few counts of this clone. The V gene is TRBV28, the J gene TRBJ2-2; 10 bases align to TRBD2. The V gene end was trimmed by 2 bases and the J gene end by 8 bases; junction bases not matched to a gene: 2. The CDR3 totals 14 residues. The germline V gene has CDR1 MDHEN and CDR2 SYDVKM. CDR3 in amino acids: CASSLLAGAGELFF. The CDR3 bases are TGTGCCAGCAGTTTACTAGCGGGAGCTGGGGAGCTGTTTTTT.

The chain employs TRBV4-1 and TRBJ1-3, with D perhaps matching TRBD1 (6 bases). Germline V gene data show CDR1 as MGHRA and CDR2 as YSYEKL. V lost 1 base and J lost 2, with 9 bases in between. The CDR3 length is 15 residues. The CDR3 spells CASSQATGTGNTIYF. DNA of the CDR3: TGCGCCAGCAGCCAAGCCACAGGGACTGGAAACACCATATATTTT.

This clone has only a few counts. DNA for the CDR3: TGCAGCGTTGAAGATCCGCGGCTCGAGCAGTACTTC. Translating gives CSVEDPRLEQYF. V gene TRBV29-1 combines with J gene TRBJ2-7; D gene ambiguous. The CDR3 has 12 amino acids. V lost 0 bases and J lost 6, with 9 bases in between. Germline assignment: CDR1 SQVTM and CDR2 ANQGSEA.

The chain carries TRBV29-1 and TRBJ2-1, with D possibly being TRBD2 (6 bases). Germline CDR1 and CDR2: SQVTM and ANQGSEA. V was cut by 4 bases and J by 0 bases, with 13 bases left in between. CDR3 size: 15 residues. This chain's CDR3 is CSVVPSVSSYNEQFF. CDR3 nucleotides: TGCAGCGTTGTCCCTAGCGTGAGCTCCTACAATGAGCAGTTCTTC.

This chain joins TRBV29-1 and TRBJ2-2; 11 nucleotides line up with TRBD2. Per the germline V gene, CDR1 is SQVTM and CDR2 is ANQGSEA. V shed 6 bases, J shed 6 bases, and the junction held 9 bases outside the gene matches. The CDR3 length is 15 residues. CDR3 in amino acids: CSVATGTSGAGELFF. The CDR3, as DNA: TGCAGCGTCGCTACCGGGACTAGCGGCGCCGGGGAGCTGTTTTTT.

As regards this clone: An end of the junction differs from the germline gene, which may be a read error. The chain joins TRBV11-2 to TRBJ1-2; D might be TRBD1 (6 bases). The germline gives CDR1 SGHAT, CDR2 FQNNGV. This CDR3 is built from 16 residues. In DNA form, the CDR3 reads TGTGCCAGCAGCCTCCACGGGACACAGCCTGATAGTACCGGAAACTTC. Translated: CASSLHGTQPDSTGNF.

V usage is TRBV6-5 and J usage is TRBJ2-7, with no clear D. Trimming left V 8 bases short and J 6 bases short, with 11 bases between. The CDR3 spans 11 residues. Germline V gene sequence: CDR1 MNHEY, CDR2 SVGAGI. The CDR3 coding sequence is TGTGCCAGCTCGATCGGTACCGAGCAGTACTTC. Protein: CASSIGTEQYF.

The chain has TRBV5-1 and TRBJ2-2; D is possibly TRBD2 (6 bases). V lost 0 bases, J lost 6 bases, and 18 bases lay in between. This CDR3 spans 17 amino acids. CDR1 and CDR2 (germline): SGHRS, YFSETQ. CDR3 sequence reads: CASSLDIFGSSAGELFF. The CDR3 DNA sequence: TGCGCCAGCAGCTTGGATATCTTCGGGAGCTCCGCCGGGGAGCTGTTTTTT.

This clone was observed once. This chain uses TRBV7-6 with TRBJ1-2; D not resolved. Trimming removed 5 bases from V and 2 bases from J, with 15 bases in between. Germline V gene lookup returns CDR1 SGHVS and CDR2 FNYEAQ. This CDR3 region has 15 residues. CDR3 in DNA: TGTGCCAGCAGCCCCGAAGTAGCAGCCAACTATGGCTACACCTTC. It translates to CASSPEVAANYGYTF.

The chain uses TRBV6-5 and TRBJ2-2; unclear D gene. The ends were cut back, 2 bases at V and 10 bases at J, with 14 bases in the middle. Germline assignment: CDR1 MNHEY and CDR2 SVGAGI. The CDR3 totals 14 residues. The CDR3 nucleotides are TGTGCCAGCAGTTACGGAAGGTCTGCCTTGGAGCTGTTTTTT. Residues: CASSYGRSALELFF.

This rearrangement joins TRBV28 to TRBJ2-1; D is uncertain. CDR3 length: 15 amino acids. Trimming shortened V by 5 bases and J by 4 bases, and 15 bases separated the two germline ends. Germline V CDR1 and CDR2: MDHEN, SYDVKM. The CDR3 here is CASSNTLARYNEQFF. The CDR3 coding sequence is TGTGCCAGCAGTAATACCCTTGCTAGGTACAATGAGCAGTTCTTC.

The V gene is TRBV5-4, the J gene TRBJ2-3; D unclear. Germline CDR1 is SGHNT and CDR2 is YYREEE (reference sequence). The CDR3 is 14 amino acids. The V and J ends lost 3 bases and 6 bases respectively, with 14 bases between them. In nucleotides, the CDR3 is TGTGCCAGCAGCTCCCCGTCAGGCGGCGATACGCAGTATTTT. It encodes CASSSPSGGDTQYF.

This chain joins TRBV11-2 and TRBJ2-1; D may match TRBD1 or TRBD2 (5 bases each). V lost 5 bases, J lost 0 bases, and 11 bases lay in between. This CDR3 has 15 residues. The germline V gene has CDR1 SGHAT and CDR2 FQNNGV. The CDR3 here is CASSRDLSSYNEQFF. The CDR3 DNA follows: TGTGCCAGCAGCCGGGACCTGAGCTCCTACAATGAGCAGTTCTTC.

The chain links TRBV13 to TRBJ2-7; tentatively, D is TRBD1 (6 bases). V lost 5 bases and J lost 2, with 19 bases in between. Germline V gives CDR1 PRHDT, CDR2 FYEKMQ (reference sequence). The CDR3 has 16 residues. CDR3 in amino acids: CASSATGTTKTYEQYF. In nucleotides, the CDR3 is TGTGCCAGCAGCGCAACCGGGACAACCAAGACCTACGAGCAGTACTTC.

This chain connects TRBV29-1 to TRBJ2-7; 7 bases fit TRBD1. The V gene end was trimmed by 5 bases and the J gene end by 0 bases; junction bases not matched to a gene: 4. Germline V lookup: CDR1 SQVTM, CDR2 ANQGSEA. The CDR3 has 13 amino acids. For the CDR3, the DNA is TGCAGCGTTAGGGACAGAAGCTCCTACGAGCAGTACTTC. Translated: CSVRDRSSYEQYF.

This chain joins TRBV5-1 and TRBJ2-1; no firm D call. CDR1 is SGHRS and CDR2 is YFSETQ in the germline V gene. Deletions cut 0 bases from V and 5 bases from J, with 3 bases between. The CDR3 is made up of 12 amino acids. This CDR3 reads CASSLAHNEQFF. The CDR3 DNA follows: TGCGCCAGCAGCTTGGCCCACAATGAGCAGTTCTTC.

The V and J genes are TRBV2 and TRBJ1-2; 9 nucleotides line up with TRBD1. With 9 bases clipped from V and 7 bases from J, the junction kept 3 bases outside the gene matches. The CDR3 contains 11 residues. Germline lookup yields CDR1 SNHLY and CDR2 FYNNEI. The CDR3 nucleotides read TGTGCCAGGGGGACAGGGCTTGGCTACACCTTC. The encoded protein is CARGTGLGYTF.

V usage is TRBV25-1 and J usage is TRBJ2-5; the D is unclear. The V gene lost 6 bases and the J gene lost 10 bases, with 18 bases spanning the gap. Germline V CDR1 and CDR2: MGHDK, SYGVNS. The CDR3 runs 13 residues. CDR3 sequence: CASSPGPPVGQYF. The CDR3, as DNA: TGTGCCAGCAGCCCCGGGCCTCCCGTGGGCCAGTACTTC.

V is TRBV29-1 and J is TRBJ1-5; TRBD1 matches at 7 bases. The V gene end was trimmed by 4 bases and the J gene end by 6 bases; junction bases not matched to a gene: 18. CDR3 length equals 17 residues. Germline assignment: CDR1 SQVTM and CDR2 ANQGSEA. CDR3 DNA: TGCAGCGTTGTGGGTTCGGAATCAGGGGGGGATAGTCAGCCCCAGCATTTT. Translation gives CSVVGSESGGDSQPQHF.

The chain combines TRBV30 with TRBJ2-2; D uncertain. V was trimmed by 0 bases and J by 5 bases, leaving 7 bases between them. CDR1 and CDR2 (germline): GTSNPN, SVGIG (reference sequence). CDR3 length: 13 residues. In DNA, the CDR3 is TGTGCCTGGAGTGTACTGCGGACCGGGGAGCTGTTTTTT. It codes for CAWSVLRTGELFF.

The chain employs TRBV27 and TRBJ2-6, with no clear D. Germline CDR1 reads MNHEY; CDR2 reads SMNVEV (reference sequence). There are 15 residues in the CDR3. The ends were cut back, 0 bases at V and 3 bases at J, with 6 bases in the middle. The CDR3 DNA follows: TGTGCCAGCAGTTTATCATGGTATGGGGCCAACGTCCTGACTTTC. Translated: CASSLSWYGANVLTF.

This chain links TRBV19 with TRBJ2-2, with unresolved D. V lost 6 bases and J lost 5, with 7 bases in between. From germline, CDR1 is LNHDA and CDR2 SQIVND (reference sequence). The CDR3 runs 12 residues. CDR3 sequence: CASSLGTGELFF. In nucleotides, the CDR3 is TGTGCCAGTAGCCTCGGGACCGGGGAGCTGTTTTTT. Together with reference TRBV19 and TRBJ2-2, the CDR3 gives the full variable domain: DGGITQSPKYLFRKEGQNVTLSCEQNLNHDAMYWYRQDPGQGLRLIYYSQIVNDFQKGDIAEGYSVSREKKESFPLTVTSAQKNPTAFYLCASSLGTGELFFGEGSRLTVL.

This clone was recorded a few times. The rearrangement links TRBV2 to TRBJ2-7, with a possible D match to TRBD1 (6 bases). CDR1 and CDR2 (germline): SNHLY, FYNNEI. The CDR3 has 13 amino acids. Trimming pared 7 bases from V and 9 bases from J, leaving 19 bases between. DNA for the CDR3: TGTGCCAGCAAGGACCGGGACAACGAGGGGCAGTACTTC. Its translation: CASKDRDNEGQYF.